A selection of T cell receptor beta chains follows, all from one sample in a study of response to subunit inactivated influenza vaccine. TCRdb independently ran MiXCR on the RT-PCR reads; one entry per CDR3 protein. The sample consists of about 700,000 distinct CDR3 sequences, more than 15% of them appearing once. Source: PBMCs from blood, taken 11 to 12 days after vaccination. Source of these receptors: a man aged 45-60 years who received an inactivated influenza vaccine. CDR3s include the opening cysteine and the closing phenylalanine or tryptophan. Fields, in order: clone size, D gene, J gene, V gene, CDR3 DNA, CDR3 protein. D genes are given only for firm matches. Size tells how often a clone was seen (once, few, many) or the class of an expanded clone, and some rows leave it out.

many	TRBD1	TRBJ2-2	TRBV24-1	TGTGCCACCAGTGATTCCGGGACAGGGAACACCGGGGAGCTGTTTTTT	CATSDSGTGNTGELFF
few	NA	TRBJ1-5	TRBV3-1	TGTGCCAGCAGCCAAGGGGGAAATAGCAATCAGCCCCAGCATTTT	CASSQGGNSNQPQHF
few	NA	TRBJ2-2	TRBV28	TGTGCCAGCAGCCCCGGGGGGCATAACACCGGGGAGCTGTTTTTT	CASSPGGHNTGELFF
NA	NA	TRBJ2-1	TRBV4-3	TGCGCCAGCAGCCAAGGGGCAGGGGTAACCTACAATGAGCAGTTCTTC	CASSQGAGVTYNEQFF
many	NA	TRBJ2-7	TRBV6-5	TGTGCCAGCAGTTATTCCGTAAATTTAAACTCCTACGAGCAGTACTTC	CASSYSVNLNSYEQYF
few	NA	TRBJ1-1	TRBV4-1	TGCGCCAGCAGCCAAGATTGGGGAGGGGTGAACACTGAAGCTTTCTTT	CASSQDWGGVNTEAFF
NA	TRBD1	TRBJ2-6	TRBV4-3	TGCGCCAGCAGCCCGGGACAGGGGGGCTTGTTTGGGGCCAACGTCCTGACTTTC	CASSPGQGGLFGANVLTF
many	NA	TRBJ1-3	TRBV6-5	TGTGCCAGCAGTTACTCCAGAGCTGGAAACACCATATATTTT	CASSYSRAGNTIYF
NA	TRBD2	TRBJ2-1	TRBV29-1	TGCAGCTTCAGGGCGGGAGGGCATAGCAATGAGCAGTTCTTC	CSFRAGGHSNEQFF
NA	TRBD1	TRBJ1-2	TRBV15	TGTGCCACCAGCAGAGATAGGACAGGCCCTGGCTACACCTTC	CATSRDRTGPGYTF
few	TRBD1	TRBJ2-7	TRBV14	TGTGCCAGCAGCCAAGGGGACAGGGTTTACTACGAGCAGTACTTC	CASSQGDRVYYEQYF
NA	TRBD2	TRBJ2-7	TRBV13	TGTGCCAGCAGCTTATTTAGCGGGAGGTCCTACGAGCAGTACTTC	CASSLFSGRSYEQYF
NA	TRBD1	TRBJ1-1	TRBV2	TGTGCCAGCATAGGGGGCATCCCCGGAGATACTGAAGCTTTCTTT	CASIGGIPGDTEAFF
many	NA	TRBJ2-1	TRBV20-1	TGCAGTGCTAGCGGGGGCCCCTCCTACAATGAGCAGTTCTTC	CSASGGPSYNEQFF
many	NA	TRBJ1-1	TRBV12-3/TRBV12-4	TGTGCCAGTTCCTACAGGGTGGGGAACACTGAAGCTTTCTTT	CASSYRVGNTEAFF
NA	TRBD1	TRBJ1-2	TRBV18	TGTGCCAGCTCACCACCGGGACAGGGCGCGTCCGGCTACACCTTC	CASSPPGQGASGYTF
many	NA	TRBJ1-6	TRBV5-1	TGCGCCAGCAGCTTGGCGTCGGGGAGCTCCTATAATTCACCCCTCCACTTT	CASSLASGSSYNSPLHF
NA	TRBD2	TRBJ2-1	TRBV10-1	TGCGCCAGCAGTACTAGCGGGGGGGTTAATGAGCAGTTCTTC	CASSTSGGVNEQFF
few	TRBD1	TRBJ1-4	TRBV20-1	TGCAGTGCTAGCCGGGACAGGGCTTTTAAACTGTTTTTT	CSASRDRAFKLFF
few	TRBD2	TRBJ2-3	TRBV5-1	TGCGCCAGCAGCGGAGGAACTAGCGGTGGGGATACGCAGTATTTT	CASSGGTSGGDTQYF
NA	NA	TRBJ2-7	TRBV27	TGTGCCAGCAGGCTCTCCGTGGGCGTCTACGAGCAGTACTTC	CASRLSVGVYEQYF
NA	NA	TRBJ2-4	TRBV29-1	TGCAGCGTTGATAACGGCGGGACATCAAACATTCAGTACTTC	CSVDNGGTSNIQYF
NA	TRBD2	TRBJ2-1	TRBV14	TGTGCCAGCAGAGCCTCTAGCGGGAGGGGTGAGCAGTTCTTC	CASRASSGRGEQFF